These 23 T cell receptor beta chains came from one sample sequenced in a study of blood T cell repertoires in COVID-19. Some clones are missing from TCRdb's copy, which holds only in-frame ones; the method was immunoSEQ multiplex PCR. Altogether 200,000 to 300,000 clones are present, around nine tenths being singletons, with the ten largest covering more than 4.5%. The sample was peripheral blood. Receptors were obtained from a woman in her sixties with COVID-19, enrolled during active disease.

This chain connects TRBV10-3 to TRBJ2-1; 10 nucleotides agree with TRBD2. CDR3 length equals 14 residues. Germline loops: CDR1 ENHRY, CDR2 SYGVKD. V gave up 4 bases and J gave up 6 bases; unmatched junction bases: 3. CDR3 sequence: CAISALAGANEQFF. The CDR3 coding sequence is TGTGCCATCAGTGCTCTAGCGGGAGCCAATGAGCAGTTCTTC.

This sequence joins TRBV7-9 and TRBJ1-4, with D uncertain. V dropped 6 bases and J dropped 0 bases, with 11 bases sitting between them. This CDR3 has 15 residues. CDR1 and CDR2 (germline): SEHNR, FQNEAQ (reference sequence). CDR3: CASSKMGATNEKLFF. The CDR3 nucleotides are TGTGCCAGCAGTAAAATGGGAGCAACTAATGAAAAACTGTTTTTT.

The V and J genes are TRBV7-2 and TRBJ1-1; D is unresolved. Germline V gives CDR1 SGHTA, CDR2 FQGNSA. The V and J ends lost 4 bases and 11 bases respectively, with 14 bases between them. The CDR3 extends over 12 amino acids. The CDR3 DNA reads as TGTGCCAGCAGCTCCGGTGGGAGGTGGGCTTTCTTT. Translation: CASSSGGRWAFF. The entire variable domain, with the rest obtained from reference TRBV7-2 and TRBJ1-1, is as follows: GAGVSQSPSNKVTEKGKDVELRCDPISGHTALYWYRQSLGQGLEFLIYFQGNSAPDKSGLPSDRFSAERTGGSVSTLTIQRTQQEDSAVYLCASSSGGRWAFFGQGTRLTVV.

This chain links TRBV7-8 with TRBJ1-1; D possibly corresponds to TRBD1 (6 bases). The CDR3 contains 14 residues. Germline loops: CDR1 SGHVS, CDR2 FQNEAQ. V was cut by 5 bases and J by 3 bases, with 13 bases left in between. CDR3 bases: TGTGCCAGCAGCATTACAGGGCCGGACACTGAAGCTTTCTTT. Amino acids: CASSITGPDTEAFF.

The V gene is TRBV28, the J gene TRBJ2-1; 7 bases agree with TRBD2. The CDR3 spans 16 residues. The germline V gene has CDR1 MDHEN and CDR2 SYDVKM. The junction had 6 bases not matched to a gene; V was cut back by 2 bases and J by 2 bases. For the CDR3, the DNA is TGTGCCAGCAGTTTACTTTCCGGACTAGCCTACAATGAGCAGTTCTTC. This sequence encodes CASSLLSGLAYNEQFF. The full variable domain, its missing parts supplied by reference TRBV28 and TRBJ2-1, is DVKVTQSSRYLVKRTGEKVFLECVQDMDHENMFWYRQDPGLGLRLIYFSYDVKMKEKGDIPEGYSVSREKKERFSLILESASTNQTSMYLCASSLLSGLAYNEQFFGPGTRLTVL.

The V gene is TRBV19, the J gene TRBJ2-1; perhaps TRBD2 as D (6 bases). V gave up 3 bases and J gave up 10 bases, with 13 bases separating them. Germline CDR1 LNHDA, CDR2 SQIVND (reference sequence). This CDR3 comprises 13 residues. DNA for the CDR3: TGTGCCAGTAGTATTTCTAGCGTAGGCGAGCAGTTCTTC. This sequence encodes CASSISSVGEQFF.

V gene TRBV19 combines with J gene TRBJ1-5; possibly TRBD1 for D (6 bases). The germline V gene encodes CDR1 LNHDA and CDR2 SQIVND (reference sequence). This CDR3 has 18 residues. V gave up 4 bases and J gave up 1 base, with 20 bases separating them. The CDR3 nucleotides are TGTGCCAGTAGTAGCACGATCAGGGGTACCGCGAGCAATCAGCCCCAGCATTTT. This encodes CASSSTIRGTASNQPQHF.

The chain has TRBV18 and TRBJ2-5, with 8 bases aligning to TRBD1. V lost 3 bases, J lost 0 bases, and 3 bases stayed unmatched. The CDR3 length is 15 residues. Germline V gene sequence: CDR1 KGHSH, CDR2 LQKENI. The CDR3, as DNA: TGTGCCAGCTCACCGACGACAGGGGACCAAGAGACCCAGTACTTC. As protein: CASSPTTGDQETQYF. The variable domain in full, completed from reference TRBV18 and TRBJ2-5, reads NAGVMQNPRHLVRRRGQEARLRCSPMKGHSHVYWYRQLPEEGLKFMVYLQKENIIDESGMPKERFSAEFPKEGPSILRIQQVVRGDSAAYFCASSPTTGDQETQYFGPGTRLLVL.

The CDR3 region has the DNA TGCGCCAGCAGCCCTTCGGACAGGGCGTACGCTGAAGCTTTCTTT. Amino acids: CASSPSDRAYAEAFF. The J gene is TRBJ1-1, the V gene TRBV4-1, with 8 bases that match TRBD1. V lost 4 bases to trimming and J lost 6 bases; unmatched junction nucleotides: 10. The CDR3 runs to 15 residues. Germline lookup yields CDR1 MGHRA and CDR2 YSYEKL.

This clone was observed once. This chain connects TRBV7-8 to TRBJ2-1, with TRBD1 matching 10 bases. V lost 5 bases, J lost 7 bases, and 5 bases stayed unmatched. The germline CDR1 and CDR2 sequences are SGHVS and FQNEAQ. The CDR3 loop spans 14 amino acids. The CDR3 nucleotides read TGTGCCAGCAGCGCCCGGGACAGGGGAAATGAGCAGTTCTTC. Translated: CASSARDRGNEQFF.

The chain couples TRBV7-2 to TRBJ2-1; TRBD1 agrees at 9 bases. Germline V gives CDR1 SGHTA, CDR2 FQGNSA. After removal of 0 bases from V and 10 bases from J, the junction contained 1 base not matched to a gene. The CDR3 runs 13 residues. The CDR3 protein is CASSLAGQGEQFF. The CDR3 nucleotides read TGTGCCAGCAGCTTAGCGGGACAGGGAGAGCAGTTCTTC. The variable domain in full, with the rest retrieved from reference TRBV7-2 and TRBJ2-1, is GAGVSQSPSNKVTEKGKDVELRCDPISGHTALYWYRQSLGQGLEFLIYFQGNSAPDKSGLPSDRFSAERTGGSVSTLTIQRTQQEDSAVYLCASSLAGQGEQFFGPGTRLTVL.

The chain carries TRBV30 and TRBJ2-7; TRBD2 might be the D (5 bases). The V gene lost 2 bases and the J gene lost 5 bases, with 13 bases spanning the gap. The CDR3 consists of 13 residues. Germline V lookup: CDR1 GTSNPN, CDR2 SVGIG (reference sequence). CDR3 sequence reads: CAWSPRGPNEQYF. CDR3 nucleotide sequence: TGTGCCTGGAGTCCTCGCGGGCCTAACGAGCAGTACTTC.

The genes are TRBV7-9 and TRBJ2-1; no clear D gene. CDR3 length equals 14 residues. The germline V gene has CDR1 SEHNR and CDR2 FQNEAQ (reference sequence). The V end lost 3 bases, the J end lost 2 bases, and 8 bases lay between the germline ends. Here the CDR3 reads CASSFLLPYNEQFF. As DNA, the CDR3 is TGTGCCAGCAGCTTTCTACTTCCCTACAATGAGCAGTTCTTC.

The chain joins TRBV10-3 to TRBJ2-7; 7 nucleotides agree with TRBD2. CDR3 length: 16 amino acids. Germline lookup yields CDR1 ENHRY and CDR2 SYGVKD. V lost 2 bases to trimming and J lost 2 bases; unmatched junction nucleotides: 9. The CDR3 reads CAISETRGRAPYEQYF. Written as DNA, the CDR3 is TGTGCCATCAGTGAGACCCGCGGGAGAGCACCCTACGAGCAGTACTTC.

The chain carries TRBV28 and TRBJ1-6; 7 bases agree with TRBD1. CDR1 MDHEN and CDR2 SYDVKM come from the germline V gene. This CDR3 is built from 15 residues. V dropped 5 bases and J dropped 9; count of bases not matched to a gene: 10. This CDR3 reads CASSPIAPGGSPLHF. In nucleotides, the CDR3 is TGTGCCAGCAGTCCTATCGCCCCAGGGGGTTCACCCCTCCACTTT.

The chain recombines TRBV6-2 or TRBV6-3 with TRBJ2-1; 11 bases map to TRBD2. In germline, CDR1 is MNHEY, CDR2 SVGEGT. Trimming cost V 2 bases and J 9 bases; bases outside gene matches: 18. The length of the CDR3 is 19 residues. The CDR3: CASSYPGQGGLAGGGEQFF. The CDR3 DNA is TGTGCCAGCAGTTACCCGGGACAGGGCGGCCTAGCGGGAGGAGGTGAGCAGTTCTTC.

The chain couples TRBV19 to TRBJ1-4; no clear D gene. The germline CDR1 and CDR2 sequences are LNHDA and SQIVND (reference sequence). V was trimmed by 1 base and J by 8 bases, leaving 11 bases between them. This CDR3 is 14 amino acids long. The CDR3 coding sequence is TGTGCCAGTAGTATAGGGCCCAGCGGGGAAAAACTGTTTTTT. This translates into CASSIGPSGEKLFF. Looking up the rest from reference TRBV19 and TRBJ1-4 gives the full variable domain: DGGITQSPKYLFRKEGQNVTLSCEQNLNHDAMYWYRQDPGQGLRLIYYSQIVNDFQKGDIAEGYSVSREKKESFPLTVTSAQKNPTAFYLCASSIGPSGEKLFFGSGTQLSVL.

V gene TRBV5-1 combines with J gene TRBJ2-7, with 10 bases aligning to TRBD1. This CDR3 is 14 amino acids long. J was trimmed by 1 base and V by 3 bases; bases with no gene match: 1. Germline CDR1 and CDR2: SGHRS and YFSETQ. The DNA of the CDR3 is TGCGCCAGCAGCTGGACAGGGGGGTCCTACGAGCAGTACTTC. Protein sequence: CASSWTGGSYEQYF.

The chain has TRBV3-1 (or the pseudogene TRBV3-2) and TRBJ1-6; D is undetermined. Germline-derived CDR1 and CDR2 are LGHDT and YNNKEL (reference sequence). This CDR3 spans 15 amino acids. The V end was cut by 2 bases, the J end by 9 bases, with 14 bases between. The CDR3 protein is CASSQTGQAGSPLHF. Written as DNA, the CDR3 is TGTGCCAGCAGCCAAACGGGCCAGGCGGGTTCACCCCTCCACTTT.

About this clone itself: In the same sample, other DNA sequences code for this CDR3. The genes are TRBV5-1 and TRBJ1-1; 7 bases are a match to TRBD1. The CDR3 is made up of 14 amino acids. Germline V gene sequence: CDR1 SGHRS, CDR2 YFSETQ. With V trimmed by 3 bases and J by 0 bases, 2 bases remained unmatched. CDR3 region: CASSSTGLNTEAFF. The CDR3 DNA follows: TGCGCCAGCAGCTCGACAGGGTTGAACACTGAAGCTTTCTTT.

This sequence joins TRBV5-1 and TRBJ1-1, with TRBD1 identical over 7 bases. Trimming removed 4 bases from V and 4 bases from J; junction bases left unmatched: 4. Germline V gives CDR1 SGHRS, CDR2 YFSETQ. The CDR3 contains 13 residues. CDR3 amino acids: CASSAEGATEAFF. CDR3 sequence (DNA): TGCGCCAGCAGCGCCGAGGGGGCCACTGAAGCTTTCTTT. The full variable domain, its missing parts supplied by reference TRBV5-1 and TRBJ1-1, is KAGVTQTPRYLIKTRGQQVTLSCSPISGHRSVSWYQQTPGQGLQFLFEYFSETQRNKGNFPGRFSGRQFSNSRSEMNVSTLELGDSALYLCASSAEGATEAFFGQGTRLTVV.

The J gene is TRBJ2-7, the V gene TRBV11-3, with D perhaps matching TRBD1 (7 bases). Deletions cut 5 bases from V and 7 bases from J, with 18 bases between. There are 14 residues in the CDR3. The V gene's germline CDR1 is SGHNT and CDR2 YENEEA. This chain's CDR3 is CASSQSRQGGEQYF. For the CDR3, the DNA is TGTGCCAGCAGCCAATCTCGCCAGGGGGGTGAGCAGTACTTC. The full variable domain, completed using reference TRBV11-3 and TRBJ2-7, is EAGVVQSPRYKIIEKKQPVAFWCNPISGHNTLYWYLQNLGQGPELLIRYENEEAVDDSQLPKDRFSAERLKGVDSTLKIQPAELGDSAVYLCASSQSRQGGEQYFGPGTRLTVT.

CDR3 DNA: TGTGCCAGCACCGGCGGCTCTGGAAACACCATATATTTT. Its protein is CASTGGSGNTIYF. The chain joins TRBV6-6 to TRBJ1-3; no firm D call. Germline V gene data show CDR1 as MNHNY and CDR2 as SVGAGI (reference sequence). Trimming took 7 bases from V and 0 from J, leaving 7 bases between them. The CDR3 spans 13 residues.